A selection of T cell receptor beta chains follows, all from one sample in a study of T cell responses to AZD1222 COVID-19 vaccine. The data were produced by immunoSEQ multiplex PCR, yet TCRdb's version contains in-frame clones alone and is incomplete. The table has approximately 92,000 clones, roughly nine tenths seen once. The material sequenced was peripheral blood, taken on day 0 of AZD1222 vaccination. The receptors stem from an adult in good health. The CDR3 runs from the conserved cysteine through the conserved F or W. A D gene is named only where the DNA matches it firmly. A row's size may be missing; if present it is once, few, many or a size class.

CDR3nt	CDR3aa	j_gene	v_gene	abundance	d_gene
TGCGCCAGCAGCACAGGATGGGGTGAGACTGAAGCTTTCTTT	CASSTGWGETEAFF	TRBJ1-1	TRBV5-1	-	-
TGTGCCAGCAGCTTAACTGGGAGGACTAGCGGGAGGGTAACAGATACGCAGTATTTT	CASSLTGRTSGRVTDTQYF	TRBJ2-3	TRBV7-3	-	TRBD2
TGTGCCAGCAGTTTAGCGAGGGACACTGAAGCTTTCTTT	CASSLARDTEAFF	TRBJ1-1	TRBV27	-	-
TGTGCCAGCAGCCTGGGACAGGGGGAAAAACTGTTTTTT	CASSLGQGEKLFF	TRBJ1-4	TRBV3-1/TRBV3-2	-	TRBD1
TGTGCCAGCAGCCCAGGGGTTTATGGCTACACCTTC	CASSPGVYGYTF	TRBJ1-2	TRBV12-3/TRBV12-4	-	-
TGCAGTGCCAGTCGGCCCGGAGGTGGATCACCCCTCCACTTT	CSASRPGGGSPLHF	TRBJ1-6	TRBV20-1	once	-
TGTGCCAGCAGTTATCCCGGGGTAGGGGGGGGAGAGACCCAGTACTTC	CASSYPGVGGGETQYF	TRBJ2-5	TRBV6-5	once	-
TGTGCCAGCAGCTTGGACAGGGGCCAGCATACGCAGTATTTT	CASSLDRGQHTQYF	TRBJ2-3	TRBV5-4	-	TRBD1
TGTGCCAGCAGCTTGGCCTATAATTCACCCCTCCACTTT	CASSLAYNSPLHF	TRBJ1-6	TRBV9	-	-
TGTGCCAGCAGTTTTGCCGGGACAGGGGCAAACACCATATATTTT	CASSFAGTGANTIYF	TRBJ1-3	TRBV28	-	TRBD1
TGTGCCAGCAGCTACGCCGGAAGGGGAGGCAATCAGCCCCAGCATTTT	CASSYAGRGGNQPQHF	TRBJ1-5	TRBV7-9	-	-